A single sample gave rise to the 20 T cell receptor beta chains below, sequenced in a study of T cells in Graves' hyperthyroidism and ophthalmopathy. What was amplified from RNA transcripts were TCR beta CDR3 regions. The HTBI primer set drove a first-round RT-PCR of the TCR CDR3. TCRdb ran MiXCR on the multiplex PCR reads and lists one entry per CDR3 protein. The sample lists 300,000 to 350,000 distinct CDR3 sequences, around a fifth seen once, with less than 65% in the top ten. Sequencing was done on a sample of blood. Every receptor here comes from a woman aged 45-59 years with Graves' hyperthyroidism.

The V call is TRBV7-2, the J call TRBJ1-2; perhaps TRBD1 as D (5 bases). Germline V gene sequence: CDR1 SGHTA, CDR2 FQGNSA. Trimming took 1 base from V and 2 from J, leaving 14 bases between them. The CDR3 covers 16 residues. The CDR3: CASSLGGTVLNYGYTF. In nucleotides, the CDR3 is TGTGCCAGCAGCTTAGGGGGGACCGTTTTAAACTATGGCTACACCTTC.

This clonotype was recorded at least ten times. The V call is TRBV5-1, the J call TRBJ2-3; TRBD1 matches at 8 bases. The ends lost 4 bases at V and 0 bases at J; junction bases unmatched: 7. CDR3 length: 16 amino acids. Germline loops: CDR1 SGHRS, CDR2 YFSETQ. This chain's CDR3 is CASSNNRGSSTDTQYF. CDR3 in DNA: TGCGCCAGCAGCAACAACAGGGGGTCTAGCACAGATACGCAGTATTTT.

V gene TRBV3-1 combines with J gene TRBJ1-5; D unresolved. CDR3 length: 13 amino acids. Per germline, CDR1 LGHDT and CDR2 YNNKEL (reference sequence). The germline V and J ends were trimmed by 4 bases and 5 bases, with 9 bases remaining between them. The CDR3 nucleotides are TGTGCCAGCAGCCTCGCACAATATCAGCCCCAGCATTTT. Translated: CASSLAQYQPQHF.

In its sample, this clonotype was seen once. The chain uses TRBV7-2 and TRBJ1-2; 7 bases line up with TRBD1. CDR1 and CDR2 (germline): SGHTA, FQGNSA. The trim removed 4 bases at V and 3 bases at J, leaving 11 bases unmatched. The CDR3 totals 16 residues. In DNA, the CDR3 is TGTGCCAGCAGCTCGATGACAGGGACATTGGACTATGGCTACACCTTC. This translates into CASSSMTGTLDYGYTF.

This clonotype has at least ten counts. The chain recombines TRBV12-5 with TRBJ1-1, with 7 bases aligning to TRBD1. Germline V gene sequence: CDR1 LGHNT, CDR2 FRNRAP. Losses at the gene ends were 5 bases for V and 0 bases for J; bases not matched to a gene: 15. This CDR3 is 18 amino acids long. CDR3 loop: CASGPTIGGEELNTEAFF. The CDR3 bases are TGTGCTAGTGGTCCGACTATAGGGGGCGAGGAATTGAACACTGAAGCTTTCTTT. Based on the CDR3 plus reference TRBV12-5 and TRBJ1-1, the full variable domain is DARVTQTPRHKVTEMGQEVTMRCQPILGHNTVFWYRQTMMQGLELLAYFRNRAPLDDSGMPKDRFSAEMPDATLATLKIQPSEPRDSAVYFCASGPTIGGEELNTEAFFGQGTRLTVV.

This clonotype was detected many times. The V and J genes are TRBV6-5 and TRBJ2-7; 11 positions match TRBD2. The CDR3 consists of 16 residues. Germline V gives CDR1 MNHEY, CDR2 SVGAGI. J gave up 5 bases and V 6 bases, and 12 bases lay outside the gene matches. The chain's CDR3 is CASSTRLIAGGNEQYF. CDR3 coding DNA: TGTGCCAGCAGCACTAGATTAATAGCGGGAGGGAACGAGCAGTACTTC.

Many counts were recorded for this clonotype. It may be a read error: a sequence one base away is much more abundant. CDR3 loop: CASGSFYEQYF. The CDR3 nucleotides read TGTGCCAGCGGCTCGTTCTACGAGCAGTACTTC. V gene TRBV28 combines with J gene TRBJ2-7, with no clear D. This CDR3 contains 11 residues. V shed 8 bases and J shed 3 bases, with 8 bases lying between them. Germline V gene sequence: CDR1 MDHEN, CDR2 SYDVKM.

This clonotype was found many times. The chain links TRBV6-2 or TRBV6-3 to TRBJ2-4; TRBD2 agrees at 14 bases. This CDR3 spans 16 amino acids. After removal of 6 bases from V and 7 bases from J, the junction contained 8 bases not matched to a gene. The germline V gene has CDR1 MNHEY and CDR2 SVGEGT. CDR3 in DNA: TGTGCCAGCAGCCCGGGACTAGCGGGAGTGCAGAACATTCAGTACTTC. It encodes CASSPGLAGVQNIQYF.

This chain uses TRBV12-3 or TRBV12-4 with TRBJ1-3; TRBD1 is a possible D gene (5 bases). The CDR3 runs to 14 residues. Trimming took off 3 bases at V and 0 bases at J, with 6 bases between the two ends. The CDR3 sequence: CASSFGASGNTIYF. CDR3 DNA: TGTGCCAGCAGTTTTGGGGCCTCTGGAAACACCATATATTTT.

V gene TRBV3-1 combines with J gene TRBJ2-7, with D tentatively TRBD1 or TRBD2 (5 bases each). V lost 1 base and J 2 bases, leaving 12 bases between the germline ends. This CDR3 is 15 amino acids long. Germline-derived CDR1 and CDR2 are LGHDT and YNNKEL (reference sequence). CDR3 in amino acids: CASSQVERGPYEQYF. CDR3 nucleotides: TGTGCCAGCAGCCAAGTTGAGAGGGGCCCCTACGAGCAGTACTTC.

Ten or more counts support this clonotype. This chain uses TRBV7-3 with TRBJ2-1; TRBD2 matches 7 bases. The CDR3 has 16 residues. The germline gives CDR1 SGHTA, CDR2 FQGTGA. The V gene end was trimmed by 5 bases and the J gene end by 4 bases; junction bases not matched to a gene: 11. The DNA of the CDR3 is TGTGCCAGCAGCAATCGAGCGGGGTGGGGATACAATGAGCAGTTCTTC. It encodes CASSNRAGWGYNEQFF.

This clonotype was seen repeatedly, ten times or more. This chain joins TRBV7-9 and TRBJ2-3; 13 nucleotides match TRBD2. Per germline, CDR1 SEHNR and CDR2 FQNEAQ (reference sequence). After removal of 5 bases from V and 5 bases from J, the junction contained 7 bases not matched to a gene. The CDR3 is 16 amino acids. CDR3 sequence: CASSPGLAGAGDTQYF. The CDR3 coding sequence is TGTGCCAGCAGCCCAGGACTAGCGGGAGCAGGAGATACGCAGTATTTT.

This clonotype was counted at least ten times. The chain carries TRBV11-3 and TRBJ2-7; D is ambiguous. This CDR3 contains 13 residues. Trimming removed 3 bases from V and 5 bases from J, with 11 bases in between. Germline loops: CDR1 SGHNT, CDR2 YENEEA. The CDR3 loop reads CASSFTVIDEQYF. In nucleotides, the CDR3 is TGTGCCAGCAGCTTTACAGTTATTGACGAGCAGTACTTC.

The table lists this clonotype with many counts. The genes are TRBV7-2 and TRBJ2-7; 7 nucleotides align to TRBD1. V lost 2 bases and J lost 5; bases outside the gene matches: 9. CDR3 size: 15 residues. The germline CDR1 and CDR2 sequences are SGHTA and FQGNSA. The CDR3 nucleotides read TGTGCCAGCAGCTTAACAGGGGCGCGCAAACACGAGCAGTACTTC. Protein sequence: CASSLTGARKHEQYF.

The V and J genes are TRBV19 and TRBJ2-1, with a possible D match to TRBD2 (6 bases). This CDR3 contains 16 residues. V shed 1 base and J shed 7 bases, with 17 bases lying between them. Germline CDR1 is LNHDA and CDR2 is SQIVND (reference sequence). Here the CDR3 reads CASSIGNPGGRNEQFF. For the CDR3, the DNA is TGTGCCAGTAGTATAGGGAACCCCGGAGGGAGGAATGAGCAGTTCTTC.

This clonotype was found a few times. V usage is TRBV29-1 and J usage is TRBJ2-1; 10 positions agree with TRBD2. Looked up from germline, CDR1 is SQVTM and CDR2 is ANQGSEA. The length of the CDR3 is 14 residues. With V trimmed by 3 bases and J by 9 bases, 8 bases remained unmatched. For the CDR3, the DNA is TGCAGCGTTGAGAGCGGGAGGGTTCTTTTTGAGCAGTTCTTC. It is translated as CSVESGRVLFEQFF.

The CDR3 sequence is CASSSGLSYGYTF. Written as DNA, the CDR3 is TGTGCCAGCAGCTCAGGTTTAAGCTATGGCTACACCTTC. The chain carries TRBV12-3 or TRBV12-4 and TRBJ1-2, with D unresolved. The CDR3 covers 13 residues. Between the trimmed V and J ends, which lost 6 bases and 4 bases, there was a span of 12 bases.

This clonotype was counted ten times or more. The chain couples TRBV28 to TRBJ1-1, with D perhaps TRBD1 (5 bases). The V end lost 5 bases, the J end lost 0 bases, and 10 bases lay between the germline ends. The CDR3 runs 14 residues. The germline V gene has CDR1 MDHEN and CDR2 SYDVKM. The CDR3 bases are TGTGCCAGCAGTGGGGGACCGTTGAACACTGAAGCTTTCTTT. Translated: CASSGGPLNTEAFF.

The chain combines TRBV12-3 or TRBV12-4 with TRBJ2-7, with 10 bases fitting TRBD1. V lost 2 bases, J lost 6 bases, and 1 base stayed unmatched. The length of the CDR3 is 13 residues. CDR3 loop: CASSLRDRGEQYF. The CDR3 DNA follows: TGTGCCAGCAGTTTACGGGACAGGGGCGAGCAGTACTTC.

This clonotype occurred many times. The chain uses TRBV12-3 or TRBV12-4 and TRBJ2-1; the D is unclear. Trimming stripped 6 bases from V and 1 base from J, with 7 bases between. The CDR3 contains 13 residues. The CDR3 DNA is TGTGCCAGCAGGGAAAGGTCCTACAATGAGCAGTTCTTC. This gives the protein CASRERSYNEQFF.